A single T cell receptor beta chain is shown here with its context. Its target is unknown. Method: immunoSEQ multiplex PCR; TCRdb's copy keeps in-frame clones and lacks some. The data hold tens of thousands of clones, with 75% to 80% observed a single time. V lost 5 bases and J lost 3; bases outside the gene matches: 9. Germline V CDR1 and CDR2: SGHDT, YYEEEE. This CDR3 region has 16 residues. The data derive from a study of OX40 agonist ivuxolimab in advanced cancers. Study-level background: Ivuxolimab, which patients received intravenously every 2 weeks, was dosed at 0.01 to 10 mg/kg. Three patients got partial responses; one had hepatocellular carcinoma and two had cutaneous melanoma.

Study outcomes and limitations: At 0.1 to 3.0 mg/kg, CD4+ and CD8+ blood T cells expanded clonally by week 6. Antigen specificity of clonally expanded peripheral T cells was not established.

Sequenced here: CD4+ or CD8+ T cells sorted from blood, sampled in a trial of the OX40 agonist ivuxolimab. The sequence was obtained from an adult with an advanced solid tumor such as melanoma, head and neck, liver or kidney cancer. The gene calls are TRBV5-6 and TRBJ2-5; 11 bases line up with TRBD2. Here the CDR3 DNA reads TGTGCCAGCAGTACGACTAGCGGGACCTCAGAAGAGACCCAGTACTTC. The encoded protein is CASSTTSGTSEETQYF. The full variable domain, with the rest looked up from reference TRBV5-6 and TRBJ2-5, is DAGVTQSPTHLIKTRGQQVTLRCSPKSGHDTVSWYQQALGQGPQFIFQYYEEEERQRGNFPDRFSGHQFPNYSSELNVNALLLGDSALYLCASSTTSGTSEETQYFGPGTRLLVL.